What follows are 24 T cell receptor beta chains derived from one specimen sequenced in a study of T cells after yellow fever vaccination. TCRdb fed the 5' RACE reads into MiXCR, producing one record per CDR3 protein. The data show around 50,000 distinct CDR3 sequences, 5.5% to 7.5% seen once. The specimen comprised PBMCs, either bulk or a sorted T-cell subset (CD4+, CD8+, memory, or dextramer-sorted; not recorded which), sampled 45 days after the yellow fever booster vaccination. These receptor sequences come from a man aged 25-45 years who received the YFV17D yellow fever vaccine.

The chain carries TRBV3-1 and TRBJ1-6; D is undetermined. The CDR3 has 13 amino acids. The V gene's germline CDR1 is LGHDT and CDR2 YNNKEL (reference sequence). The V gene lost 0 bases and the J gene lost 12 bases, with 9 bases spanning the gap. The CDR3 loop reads CASSQDRSGPLHF. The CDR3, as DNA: TGTGCCAGCAGCCAAGATCGGAGCGGACCCCTCCACTTT.

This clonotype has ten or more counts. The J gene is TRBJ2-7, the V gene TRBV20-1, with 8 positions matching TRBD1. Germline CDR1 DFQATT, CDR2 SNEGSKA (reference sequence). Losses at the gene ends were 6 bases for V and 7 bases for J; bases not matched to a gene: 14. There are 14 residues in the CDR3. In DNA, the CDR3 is TGCAGTGCGGATCCCGGGACAGGACTCCTTGAGCAGTACTTC. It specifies CSADPGTGLLEQYF.

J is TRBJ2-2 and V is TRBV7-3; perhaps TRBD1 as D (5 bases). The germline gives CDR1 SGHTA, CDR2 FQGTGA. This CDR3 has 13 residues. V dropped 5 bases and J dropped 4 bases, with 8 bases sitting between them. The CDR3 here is CASSKTGTGELFF. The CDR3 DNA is TGTGCCAGCAGCAAAACAGGCACCGGGGAGCTGTTTTTT.

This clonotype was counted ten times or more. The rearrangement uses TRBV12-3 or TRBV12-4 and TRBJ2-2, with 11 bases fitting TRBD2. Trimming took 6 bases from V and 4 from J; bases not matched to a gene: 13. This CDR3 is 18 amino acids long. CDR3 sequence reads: CASSLILAGGASTGELFF. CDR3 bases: TGTGCCAGCAGCTTAATTTTAGCGGGAGGGGCAAGCACCGGGGAGCTGTTTTTT.

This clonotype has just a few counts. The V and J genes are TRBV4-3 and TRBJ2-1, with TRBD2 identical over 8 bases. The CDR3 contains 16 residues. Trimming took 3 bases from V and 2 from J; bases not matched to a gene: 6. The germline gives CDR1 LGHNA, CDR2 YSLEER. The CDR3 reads CASSQLLAGTYNEQFF. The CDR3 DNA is TGCGCCAGCAGCCAGCTCCTAGCGGGCACCTACAATGAGCAGTTCTTC.

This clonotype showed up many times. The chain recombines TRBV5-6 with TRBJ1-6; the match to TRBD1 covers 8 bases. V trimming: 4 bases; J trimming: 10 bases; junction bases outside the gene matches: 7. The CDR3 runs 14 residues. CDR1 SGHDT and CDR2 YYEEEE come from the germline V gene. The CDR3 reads CASSTRQGRSPLHF. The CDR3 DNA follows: TGTGCCAGCAGCACCCGACAGGGGCGGTCACCCCTCCACTTT.

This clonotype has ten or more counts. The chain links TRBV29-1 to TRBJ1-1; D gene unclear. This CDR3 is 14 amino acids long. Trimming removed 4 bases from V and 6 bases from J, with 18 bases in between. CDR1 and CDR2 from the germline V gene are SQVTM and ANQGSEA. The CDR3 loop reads CSVASGVRFAEAFF. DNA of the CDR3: TGCAGCGTTGCATCCGGGGTTCGTTTCGCTGAAGCTTTCTTT.

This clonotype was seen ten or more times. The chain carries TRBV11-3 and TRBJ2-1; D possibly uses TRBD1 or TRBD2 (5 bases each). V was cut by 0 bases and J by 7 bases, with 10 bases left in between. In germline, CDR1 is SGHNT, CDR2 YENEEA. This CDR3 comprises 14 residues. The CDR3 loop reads CASSLEAGTNEQFF. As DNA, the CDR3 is TGTGCCAGCAGCTTAGAAGCAGGGACGAATGAGCAGTTCTTC.

DNA for the CDR3: TGTGCCAGCAGCTTATTAGGGCAGGCCCAGTACTTC. Its protein is CASSLLGQAQYF. The chain has TRBV7-2 and TRBJ2-5; D remains ambiguous. CDR3 length equals 12 residues. V lost 2 bases, J lost 9 bases, and 10 bases lay in between. The germline CDR1 and CDR2 sequences are SGHTA and FQGNSA.

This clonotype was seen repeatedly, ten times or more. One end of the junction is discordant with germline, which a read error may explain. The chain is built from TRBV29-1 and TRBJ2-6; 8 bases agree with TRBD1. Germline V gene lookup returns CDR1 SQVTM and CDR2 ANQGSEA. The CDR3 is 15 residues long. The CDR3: CSVGQGSSGANVLTF. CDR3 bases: TGCAGTGTTGGACAGGGAAGCTCTGGGGCCAACGTCCTGACTTTC.

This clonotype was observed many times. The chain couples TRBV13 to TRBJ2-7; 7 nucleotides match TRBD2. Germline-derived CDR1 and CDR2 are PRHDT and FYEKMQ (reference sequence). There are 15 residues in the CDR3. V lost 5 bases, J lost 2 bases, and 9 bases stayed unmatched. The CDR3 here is CASSRGLLAAYEQYF. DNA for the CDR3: TGTGCCAGCAGCCGAGGCCTTCTAGCGGCCTACGAGCAGTACTTC.

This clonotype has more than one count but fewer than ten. In nucleotides, the CDR3 is TGCGCCAGCAGCGGCCCTGCATCGGAAAAACTGTTTTTT. This codes for CASSGPASEKLFF. J is TRBJ1-4 and V is TRBV5-1; D ambiguous. The CDR3 is made up of 13 amino acids. Trimming removed 4 bases at V and 8 bases at J, with 12 bases between. Germline V gene lookup returns CDR1 SGHRS and CDR2 YFSETQ.

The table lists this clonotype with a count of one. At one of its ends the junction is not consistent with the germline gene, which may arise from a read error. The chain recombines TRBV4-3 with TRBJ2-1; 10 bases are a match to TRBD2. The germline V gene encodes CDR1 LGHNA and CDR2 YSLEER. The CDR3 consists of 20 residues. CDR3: CAGSHPPGASGGSSYNEQFF. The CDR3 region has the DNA TGCGCCGGCAGCCACCCCCCCGGGGCTAGCGGGGGCAGCTCCTACAATGAGCAGTTCTTC.

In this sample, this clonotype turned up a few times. The CDR3 bases are TGCAGTGCTAGAGATATCCGGGGGGCGTCCTACGAGCAGTACTTC. This encodes CSARDIRGASYEQYF. The rearrangement joins TRBV20-1 to TRBJ2-7; TRBD2 is a possible D gene (7 bases). The CDR3 has 15 amino acids. Trimming took 0 bases from V and 1 from J, leaving 13 bases between them. Per the germline V gene, CDR1 is DFQATT and CDR2 is SNEGSKA (reference sequence).

The CDR3 spells CASSPDRDGEQYF. CDR3 DNA sequence: TGTGCCAGCAGCCCCGACAGGGATGGCGAGCAGTACTTC. The chain recombines TRBV7-9 with TRBJ2-7, with 7 bases aligning to TRBD1. The CDR3 has 13 residues. CDR1 and CDR2 from the germline V gene are SEHNR and FQNEAQ (reference sequence). Unmatched junction bases numbered 7, after V lost 5 bases and J lost 6 bases.

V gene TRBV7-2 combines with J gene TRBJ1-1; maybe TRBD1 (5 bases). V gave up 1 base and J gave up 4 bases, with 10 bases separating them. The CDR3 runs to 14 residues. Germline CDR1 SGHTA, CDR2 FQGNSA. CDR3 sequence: CASSLGGGSTEAFF. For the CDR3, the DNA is TGTGCCAGCAGCTTAGGTGGGGGGAGCACTGAAGCTTTCTTT.

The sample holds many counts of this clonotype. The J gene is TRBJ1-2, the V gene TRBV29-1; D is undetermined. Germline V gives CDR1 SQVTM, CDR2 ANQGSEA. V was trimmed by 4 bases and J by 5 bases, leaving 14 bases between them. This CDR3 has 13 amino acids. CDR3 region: CSVGFDGPYGYTF. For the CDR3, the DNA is TGCAGCGTTGGGTTTGACGGACCGTATGGCTACACCTTC. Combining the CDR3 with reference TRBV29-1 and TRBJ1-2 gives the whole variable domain SAVISQKPSRDICQRGTSLTIQCQVDSQVTMMFWYRQQPGQSLTLIATANQGSEATYESGFVIDKFPISRPNLTFSTLTVSNMSPEDSSIYLCSVGFDGPYGYTFGSGTRLTVV.

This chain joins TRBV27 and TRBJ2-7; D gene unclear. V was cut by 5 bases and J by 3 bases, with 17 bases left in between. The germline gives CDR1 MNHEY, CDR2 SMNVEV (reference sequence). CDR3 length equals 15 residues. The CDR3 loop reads CASSRAPPSLYEQYF. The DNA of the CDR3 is TGTGCCAGCAGTCGGGCCCCCCCATCCCTCTACGAGCAGTACTTC.

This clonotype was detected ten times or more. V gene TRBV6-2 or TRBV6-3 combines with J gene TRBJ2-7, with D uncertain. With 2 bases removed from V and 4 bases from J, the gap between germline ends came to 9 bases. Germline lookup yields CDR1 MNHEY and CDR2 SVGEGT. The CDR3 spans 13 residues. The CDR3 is CASSYATPYEQYF. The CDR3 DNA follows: TGTGCCAGCAGTTACGCGACCCCATACGAGCAGTACTTC.

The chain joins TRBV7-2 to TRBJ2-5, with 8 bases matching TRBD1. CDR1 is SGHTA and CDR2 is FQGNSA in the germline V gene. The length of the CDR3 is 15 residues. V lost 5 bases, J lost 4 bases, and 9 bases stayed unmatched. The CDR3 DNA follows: TGTGCCAGCAGCGCCAACAGGGGGTGGGGAGAGACCCAGTACTTC. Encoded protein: CASSANRGWGETQYF.

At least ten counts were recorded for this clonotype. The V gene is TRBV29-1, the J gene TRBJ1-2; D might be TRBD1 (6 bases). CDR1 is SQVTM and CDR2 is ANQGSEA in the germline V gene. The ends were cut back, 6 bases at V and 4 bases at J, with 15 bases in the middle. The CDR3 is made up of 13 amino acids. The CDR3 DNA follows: TGCAGCGTCATCCGGCAGGGGTCCTATGGCTACACCTTC. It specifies CSVIRQGSYGYTF.

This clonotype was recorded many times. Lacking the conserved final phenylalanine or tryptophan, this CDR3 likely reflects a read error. The CDR3 DNA reads TGTGCCAGCAGCCAAGGAGTGCCGGCAGGGGGTGAAAAACTGTTTATT. Residues: CASSQGVPAGGEKLFI. V gene TRBV3-1 combines with J gene TRBJ1-4; 7 bases agree with TRBD1. The V gene end was trimmed by 1 base and the J gene end by 7 bases; junction bases not matched to a gene: 9. The CDR3 is 16 residues long. Germline V gives CDR1 LGHDT, CDR2 YNNKEL (reference sequence).

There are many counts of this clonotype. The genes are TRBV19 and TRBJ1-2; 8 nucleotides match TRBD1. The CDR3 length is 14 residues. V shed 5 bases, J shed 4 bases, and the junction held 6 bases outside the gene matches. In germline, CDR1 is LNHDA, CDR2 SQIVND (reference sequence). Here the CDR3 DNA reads TGTGCCAGTAGTGCTGGACAGGGCGGCTATGGCTACACCTTC. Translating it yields CASSAGQGGYGYTF. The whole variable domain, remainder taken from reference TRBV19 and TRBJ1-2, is DGGITQSPKYLFRKEGQNVTLSCEQNLNHDAMYWYRQDPGQGLRLIYYSQIVNDFQKGDIAEGYSVSREKKESFPLTVTSAQKNPTAFYLCASSAGQGGYGYTFGSGTRLTVV.

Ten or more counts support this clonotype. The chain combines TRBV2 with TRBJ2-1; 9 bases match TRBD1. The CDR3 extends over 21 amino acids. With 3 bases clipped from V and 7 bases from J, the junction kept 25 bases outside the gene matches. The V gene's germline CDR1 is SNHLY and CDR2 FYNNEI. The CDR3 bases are TGTGCCAGCAGTGAGCCCCGAACAACAGGGGGCCGAACTAGCTACGTTAATGAGCAGTTCTTC. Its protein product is CASSEPRTTGGRTSYVNEQFF.